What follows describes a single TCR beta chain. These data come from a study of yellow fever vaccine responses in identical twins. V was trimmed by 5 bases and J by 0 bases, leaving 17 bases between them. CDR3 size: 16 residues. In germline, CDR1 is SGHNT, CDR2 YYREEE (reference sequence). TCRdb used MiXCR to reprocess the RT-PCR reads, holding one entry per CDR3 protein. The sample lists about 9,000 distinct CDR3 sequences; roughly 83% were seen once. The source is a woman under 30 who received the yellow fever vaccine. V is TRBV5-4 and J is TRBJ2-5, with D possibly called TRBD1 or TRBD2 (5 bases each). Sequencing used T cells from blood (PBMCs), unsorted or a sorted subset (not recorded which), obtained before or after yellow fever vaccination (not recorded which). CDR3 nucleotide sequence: TGTGCCAGCAGATATGAGGGGTGGGTGGACCAAGAGACCCAGTACTTC. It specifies CASRYEGWVDQETQYF.